A single sample is the source of the 26 T cell receptor beta chains below, sequenced in a study of T cells in Graves' hyperthyroidism and ophthalmopathy. Amplified regions were TCR beta CDR3 sequences from RNA transcripts. TCR CDR3 underwent first-round RT-PCR with the HTBI primer set. MiXCR, run by TCRdb on the multiplex PCR reads, gives a single entry per CDR3 protein. Counted here are hundreds of thousands of distinct CDR3 sequences, 20% to 25% occurring once; the ten biggest clones make up about 34%. Sequencing input: blood. The source is a young man with Graves' ophthalmopathy.

There are a few counts of this clonotype. The genes are TRBV20-1 and TRBJ1-2; D uncertain. CDR1 and CDR2 from the germline V gene are DFQATT and SNEGSKA (reference sequence). The CDR3 loop spans 13 amino acids. Trimming stripped 5 bases from V and 5 bases from J, with 15 bases between. CDR3 loop: CSAFDAVQYGYTF. CDR3 DNA sequence: TGCAGTGCTTTTGATGCCGTTCAGTATGGCTACACCTTC.

V and J are TRBV20-1 and TRBJ1-2, with D unresolved. Germline CDR1 DFQATT, CDR2 SNEGSKA (reference sequence). There are 11 residues in the CDR3. Trimming took off 4 bases at V and 8 bases at J, with 11 bases between the two ends. CDR3 residues: CSANAFGGYTF. Written as DNA, the CDR3 is TGCAGTGCTAACGCATTCGGAGGCTACACCTTC.

This clonotype has a count of ten or more. This rearrangement joins TRBV15 to TRBJ2-1; no reliable D call. CDR1 and CDR2 from the germline V gene are LNHNV and YYDKDF (reference sequence). The CDR3 contains 14 residues. The germline V and J ends were trimmed by 2 bases and 7 bases, with 12 bases remaining between them. For the CDR3, the DNA is TGTGCCACCAGCAGAAAATCCACGGAAAATGAGCAGTTCTTC. Protein product: CATSRKSTENEQFF.

This clonotype was counted a few times. The gene calls are TRBV28 and TRBJ1-5, with 8 bases fitting TRBD1. Germline trimming cut 5 bases from V and 0 bases from J; bases unmatched to any gene: 18. The germline V gene has CDR1 MDHEN and CDR2 SYDVKM. This CDR3 is built from 20 residues. CDR3 sequence: CASSLPYWETGDYSNQPQHF. The CDR3, as DNA: TGTGCCAGCAGTCTACCCTATTGGGAGACAGGGGATTATAGCAATCAGCCCCAGCATTTT.

CDR3 coding DNA: TGCAGTGCTTTCTTGGACGGCGCGGGGGGGACCCAGTACTTC. This gives the protein CSAFLDGAGGTQYF. V gene TRBV20-1 combines with J gene TRBJ2-5, with TRBD2 identical over 8 bases. V lost 5 bases to trimming and J lost 7 bases; unmatched junction nucleotides: 12. Germline values: CDR1 DFQATT, CDR2 SNEGSKA (reference sequence). The CDR3 is 14 residues long.

This clonotype has only a few counts. The gene calls are TRBV6-2 or TRBV6-3 and TRBJ2-2, with 9 bases matching TRBD1. V lost 6 bases to trimming and J lost 6 bases; unmatched junction nucleotides: 5. CDR1 is MNHEY, CDR2 SVGEGT, per germline. CDR3 length: 14 amino acids. In nucleotides, the CDR3 is TGTGCCAGCAGCCATGACAGGGGGGCCGGGGAGCTGTTTTTT. Protein product: CASSHDRGAGELFF.

This clonotype turned up a few times. The CDR3 region is CAGNRWAYNEQFF. As DNA, the CDR3 is TGTGCCGGCAACCGGTGGGCCTACAATGAGCAGTTCTTC. This chain links TRBV6-2 or TRBV6-3 with TRBJ2-1; D gene unclear. The CDR3 is 13 amino acids. Germline CDR1 MNHEY, CDR2 SVGEGT. With 11 bases removed from V and 2 bases from J, the gap between germline ends came to 13 bases.

This clonotype appeared a few times. CDR3: CATSGGESSYNEQFF. The CDR3 DNA reads TGTGCCACCAGTGGGGGGGAAAGCTCCTACAATGAGCAGTTCTTC. The genes are TRBV24-1 and TRBJ2-1, with a tentative D call TRBD2 (6 bases). Deletions cut 5 bases from V and 0 bases from J, with 10 bases between. The CDR3 sequence is 15 residues long. Germline values: CDR1 KGHDR, CDR2 SFDVKD.

The V gene is TRBV20-1, the J gene TRBJ1-3; D gene ambiguous. This CDR3 has 13 amino acids. V was clipped by 3 bases and J by 0 bases, with 6 bases between them. From germline, CDR1 is DFQATT and CDR2 SNEGSKA (reference sequence). CDR3 DNA sequence: TGCAGTGCTAGGGGCAGCTCTGGAAACACCATATATTTT. It translates to CSARGSSGNTIYF.

The chain links TRBV11-2 to TRBJ1-3; unclear D gene. Germline V gene lookup returns CDR1 SGHAT and CDR2 FQNNGV. Trimming removed 5 bases at V and 4 bases at J, with 21 bases between. This CDR3 comprises 17 residues. The CDR3 loop is CASSRARKGGAGNTIYF. CDR3 nucleotide sequence: TGTGCCAGCAGCCGAGCTCGGAAGGGAGGAGCGGGAAACACCATATATTTT.

The chain joins TRBV29-1 to TRBJ2-5, with 9 bases that match TRBD1. J was trimmed by 4 bases and V by 5 bases; bases with no gene match: 11. The CDR3 consists of 15 residues. Germline values: CDR1 SQVTM, CDR2 ANQGSEA. The CDR3 DNA reads TGCAGCGTTATGGTCGGGACAGGGTACAGAGAGACCCAGTACTTC. Translation: CSVMVGTGYRETQYF.

The chain has TRBV7-6 and TRBJ1-1; D ambiguous. Germline CDR1 and CDR2: SGHVS and FNYEAQ. This CDR3 is 15 amino acids long. Trimming removed 2 bases from V and 0 bases from J, with 10 bases in between. The CDR3 bases are TGTGCCAGCAGCTTAAATACGGGAATGAACACTGAAGCTTTCTTT. Protein product: CASSLNTGMNTEAFF.

This clonotype was counted ten times or more. The DNA of the CDR3 is TGCAGTGCTAGCGACGGAGTCTACGAGCAGTACTTC. Translation gives CSASDGVYEQYF. The rearrangement uses TRBV20-1 and TRBJ2-7; D is undetermined. The CDR3 is 12 residues long. Germline V gene lookup returns CDR1 DFQATT and CDR2 SNEGSKA (reference sequence). Trimming removed 3 bases from V and 3 bases from J, with 9 bases in between.

This clonotype appeared a single time. This may be a read error: a much more frequent sequence differs by one nucleotide. V is TRBV5-6 and J is TRBJ2-7, with D uncertain. The CDR3 length is 12 residues. Germline CDR1 is SGHDT and CDR2 is YYEEEE. The CDR3 DNA follows: TGTGCCAGCAGCTTCGCTTTTTACGAGCAGTGCTTC. It translates to CASSFAFYEQCF.

This clonotype was seen more than once but under ten times. The J gene is TRBJ1-6, the V gene TRBV18; the D is unclear. The CDR3 has 16 residues. Trimming cost V 3 bases and J 4 bases, with 13 bases left between them. The germline gives CDR1 KGHSH, CDR2 LQKENI. CDR3: CASSPIEQSYNSPLHF. As DNA, the CDR3 is TGTGCCAGCTCACCCATCGAACAGAGTTATAATTCACCCCTCCACTTT.

The chain is built from TRBV7-3 and TRBJ2-3; maybe TRBD2 (6 bases). The V end lost 4 bases, the J end lost 0 bases, and 20 bases lay between the germline ends. The germline V gene has CDR1 SGHTA and CDR2 FQGTGA. The CDR3 sequence is 18 residues long. CDR3 coding DNA: TGTGCCAGCAGCTCTCACCGATTAGCGGCAGCTAGCACAGATACGCAGTATTTT. Protein sequence: CASSSHRLAAASTDTQYF.

This clonotype has just one count. V and J are TRBV14 and TRBJ2-7; 9 bases line up with TRBD2. The length of the CDR3 is 18 residues. Germline loops: CDR1 SGHDN, CDR2 FVKESK. The trim removed 0 bases at V and 1 base at J, leaving 10 bases unmatched. In DNA, the CDR3 is TGTGCCAGCAGCCAAGACATTCGACGCGGGAGGGTTTCCTACGAGCAGTACTTC. This codes for CASSQDIRRGRVSYEQYF. Based on the CDR3 plus reference TRBV14 and TRBJ2-7, the full variable domain is EAGVTQFPSHSVIEKGQTVTLRCDPISGHDNLYWYRRVMGKEIKFLLHFVKESKQDESGMPNNRFLAERTGGTYSTLKVQPAELEDSGVYFCASSQDIRRGRVSYEQYFGPGTRLTVT.

This clonotype was found many times. V gene TRBV7-2 combines with J gene TRBJ2-7; 13 bases agree with TRBD2. The J segment lost 0 bases and the V segment lost 4 bases, leaving 3 bases of the junction unmatched. Germline values: CDR1 SGHTA, CDR2 FQGNSA. The CDR3 covers 16 residues. CDR3 region: CASSSRTSGSSYEQYF. DNA for the CDR3: TGTGCCAGCAGCTCTAGGACTAGCGGGAGCTCCTACGAGCAGTACTTC.

This clonotype was found a few times. The chain employs TRBV27 and TRBJ2-1, with a tentative D call TRBD2 (5 bases). Germline CDR1 and CDR2: MNHEY and SMNVEV (reference sequence). V was pared by 4 bases and J by 4 bases, with 14 bases between. CDR3 length equals 15 residues. CDR3 sequence reads: CASSWTYRGYNEQFF. For the CDR3, the DNA is TGTGCCAGCAGTTGGACCTATCGAGGGTACAATGAGCAGTTCTTC.

The chain is built from TRBV4-1 and TRBJ2-7; D is unclear. V was pared by 1 base and J by 4 bases, with 8 bases between. Germline V gives CDR1 MGHRA, CDR2 YSYEKL. The CDR3 has 13 residues. CDR3 loop: CASSQVVGYEQYF. CDR3 sequence (DNA): TGCGCCAGCAGCCAAGTTGTGGGTTACGAGCAGTACTTC.

This clonotype has only a few counts. The chain recombines TRBV6-1 with TRBJ2-3; 7 bases agree with TRBD2. This CDR3 has 15 residues. CDR1 MNHNS and CDR2 SASEGT come from the germline V gene. V dropped 1 base and J dropped 6; count of bases not matched to a gene: 7. The DNA of the CDR3 is TGTGCCAGCAGTGAAGGACGCGGGAGTCCCGATACGCAGTATTTT. It translates to CASSEGRGSPDTQYF.

The gene calls are TRBV18 and TRBJ2-7; D is undetermined. Trimming took 0 bases from V and 7 from J, leaving 13 bases between them. The CDR3 totals 14 residues. Germline CDR1 and CDR2: KGHSH and LQKENI. The CDR3 loop is CASSPPNTYNEQYF. The CDR3, as DNA: TGTGCCAGCTCACCACCGAACACCTACAATGAGCAGTACTTC.

In this sample, this clonotype turned up a few times. V gene TRBV20-1 combines with J gene TRBJ1-5, with D possibly being TRBD1 (5 bases). Trimming shortened V by 4 bases and J by 6 bases, and 19 bases separated the two germline ends. The CDR3 has 15 residues. In germline, CDR1 is DFQATT, CDR2 SNEGSKA (reference sequence). CDR3 sequence: CSATRSRQGGQPQHF. DNA for the CDR3: TGCAGTGCTACGCGCTCGAGGCAGGGCGGTCAGCCCCAGCATTTT.

This clonotype was seen only a few times. The V and J genes are TRBV6-2 or TRBV6-3 and TRBJ2-7; D possibly matches TRBD1 or TRBD2 (5 bases each). The CDR3 has 15 amino acids. Germline V gene data show CDR1 as MNHEY and CDR2 as SVGEGT. V dropped 4 bases and J dropped 10 bases, with 23 bases sitting between them. The CDR3 nucleotides are TGTGCCAGCAGTTCCAGGGACCTCGCCCAGCAGATTCAGTACTTC. It yields the protein CASSSRDLAQQIQYF.

A few counts support this clonotype. The chain uses TRBV11-2 and TRBJ2-1; D uncertain. V dropped 0 bases and J dropped 15 bases, with 15 bases sitting between them. The germline V gene encodes CDR1 SGHAT and CDR2 FQNNGV. This CDR3 has 13 amino acids. The CDR3 is CASSLDPRSVRFF. The CDR3 DNA reads as TGTGCCAGCAGCTTAGATCCAAGGTCGGTACGGTTCTTC.

The chain joins TRBV7-9 to TRBJ2-7, with 7 bases identical to TRBD1. The CDR3 contains 13 residues. The germline V gene encodes CDR1 SEHNR and CDR2 FQNEAQ (reference sequence). After removal of 5 bases from V and 2 bases from J, the junction contained 3 bases not matched to a gene. For the CDR3, the DNA is TGTGCCAGCAGCGGGACAGATCCCTACGAGCAGTACTTC. Its translation: CASSGTDPYEQYF.